This record concerns one T cell receptor (beta chain) sequence. Its antigen is currently unknown. A much larger clone lies a single base off, so this may be a read error. One entry per CDR3 protein results from TCRdb running MiXCR on the multiplex PCR reads. Seen here are approximately 130,000 distinct CDR3 sequences, approximately 20% observed once, and the top ten hold 2.5% to 3%. This sample was taken from a study of breast tumors, draining lymph nodes, adjacent tissues. Findings and limits, study-wide: Tumor and nontumor repertoires were significantly more similar in luminal-like than in basal-like breast cancer. Tumors had less TCR diversity than lymph nodes, more than nontumor tissue. That most tumor T cells come from lymph nodes remained unproven. Data fit most tumor T cells coming from lymph node, expanding in tumor.

Germline CDR1 is DFQATT and CDR2 is SNEGSKA (reference sequence). The CDR3 consists of 13 residues. Samples came from axillary lymph nodes draining the breast cancer. V and J are TRBV20-1 and TRBJ2-7; the match to TRBD2 covers 7 bases. The specimen sequenced was axillary lymph node tissue. The TCR originated in a female donor with breast cancer. Some clones in this sample may be carry-over from other donors' samples. CDR3 sequence: CSAGTKLSYERYF. CDR3 DNA sequence: TGCAGTGCAGGGACTAAACTCTCCTACGAGCGGTACTTC.